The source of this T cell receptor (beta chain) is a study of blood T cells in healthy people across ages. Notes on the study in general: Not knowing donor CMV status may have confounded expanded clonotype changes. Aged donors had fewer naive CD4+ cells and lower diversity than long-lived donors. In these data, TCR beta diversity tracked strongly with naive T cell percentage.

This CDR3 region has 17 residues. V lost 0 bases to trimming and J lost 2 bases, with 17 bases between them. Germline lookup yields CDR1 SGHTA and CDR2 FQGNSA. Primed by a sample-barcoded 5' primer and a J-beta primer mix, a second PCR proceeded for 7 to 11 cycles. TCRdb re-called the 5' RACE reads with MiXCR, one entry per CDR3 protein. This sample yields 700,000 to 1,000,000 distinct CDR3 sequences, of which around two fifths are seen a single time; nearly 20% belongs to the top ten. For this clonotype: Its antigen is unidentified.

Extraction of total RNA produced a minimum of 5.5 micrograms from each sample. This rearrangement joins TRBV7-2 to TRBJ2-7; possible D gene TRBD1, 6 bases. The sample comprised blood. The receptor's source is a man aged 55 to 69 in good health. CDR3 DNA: TGTGCCAGCAGCTTAGCCAACTACAGGGCGAGCGCCTACGAGCAGTACTTC. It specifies CASSLANYRASAYEQYF.